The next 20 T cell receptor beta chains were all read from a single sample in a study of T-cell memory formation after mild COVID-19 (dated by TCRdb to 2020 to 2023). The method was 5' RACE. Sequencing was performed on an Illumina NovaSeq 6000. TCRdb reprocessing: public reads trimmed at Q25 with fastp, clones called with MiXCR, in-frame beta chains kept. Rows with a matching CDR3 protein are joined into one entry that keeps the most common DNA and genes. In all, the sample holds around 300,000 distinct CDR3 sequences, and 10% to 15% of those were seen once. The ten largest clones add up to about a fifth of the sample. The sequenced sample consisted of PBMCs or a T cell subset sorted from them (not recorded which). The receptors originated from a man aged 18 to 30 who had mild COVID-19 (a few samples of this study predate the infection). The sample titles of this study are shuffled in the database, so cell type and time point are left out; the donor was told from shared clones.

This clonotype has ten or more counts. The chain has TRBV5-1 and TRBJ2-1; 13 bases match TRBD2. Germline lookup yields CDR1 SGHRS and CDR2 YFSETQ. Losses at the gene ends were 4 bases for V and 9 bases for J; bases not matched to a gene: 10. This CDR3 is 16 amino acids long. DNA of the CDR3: TGCGCCAGCAGCCGGATTACTAGCGGGGGGGCTGGTGAGCAGTTCTTC. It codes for CASSRITSGGAGEQFF.

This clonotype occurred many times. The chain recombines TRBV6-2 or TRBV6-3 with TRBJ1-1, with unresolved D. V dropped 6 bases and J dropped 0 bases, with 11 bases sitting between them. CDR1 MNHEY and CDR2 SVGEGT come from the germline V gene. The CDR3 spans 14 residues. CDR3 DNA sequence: TGTGCCAGCAGCCCCCAGGCTATGAACACTGAAGCTTTCTTT. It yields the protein CASSPQAMNTEAFF.

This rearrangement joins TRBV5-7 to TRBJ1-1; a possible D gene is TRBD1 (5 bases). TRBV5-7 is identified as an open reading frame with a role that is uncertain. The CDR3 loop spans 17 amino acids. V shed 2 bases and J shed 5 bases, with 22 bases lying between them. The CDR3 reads CASSFRQGVLGKTEAFF. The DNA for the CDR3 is TGTGCCAGCAGCTTCCGGCAGGGTGTTCTAGGGAAAACTGAAGCTTTCTTT.

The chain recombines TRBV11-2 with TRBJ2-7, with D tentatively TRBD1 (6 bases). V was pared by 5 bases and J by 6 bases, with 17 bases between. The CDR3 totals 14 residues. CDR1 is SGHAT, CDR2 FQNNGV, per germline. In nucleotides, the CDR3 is TGTGCCAGCAGCGAAGGGACATCTCGGCGCGAGCAGTACTTC. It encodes CASSEGTSRREQYF. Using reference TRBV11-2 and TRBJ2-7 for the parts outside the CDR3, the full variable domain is EAGVAQSPRYKIIEKRQSVAFWCNPISGHATLYWYQQILGQGPKLLIQFQNNGVVDDSQLPKDRFSAERLKGVDSTLKIQPAKLEDSAVYLCASSEGTSRREQYFGPGTRLTVT.

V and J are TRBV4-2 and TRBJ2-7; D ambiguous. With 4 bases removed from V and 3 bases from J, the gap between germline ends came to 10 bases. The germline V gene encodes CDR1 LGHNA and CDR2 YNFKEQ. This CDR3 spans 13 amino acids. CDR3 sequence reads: CASSPWAGYEQYF. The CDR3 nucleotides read TGTGCCAGCAGCCCGTGGGCAGGCTACGAGCAGTACTTC.

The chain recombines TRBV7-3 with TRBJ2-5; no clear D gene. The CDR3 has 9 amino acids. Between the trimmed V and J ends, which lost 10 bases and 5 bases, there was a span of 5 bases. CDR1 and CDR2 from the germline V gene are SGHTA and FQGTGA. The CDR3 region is CATEETQYF. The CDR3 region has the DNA TGTGCCACGGAGGAGACCCAGTACTTC.

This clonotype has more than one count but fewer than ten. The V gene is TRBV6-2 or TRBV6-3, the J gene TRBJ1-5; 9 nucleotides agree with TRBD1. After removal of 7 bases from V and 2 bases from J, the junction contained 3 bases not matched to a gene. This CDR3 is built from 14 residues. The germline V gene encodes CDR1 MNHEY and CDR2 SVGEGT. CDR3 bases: TGTGCCAGCAACAGGGGGCCTGGCAATCAGCCCCAGCATTTT. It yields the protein CASNRGPGNQPQHF.

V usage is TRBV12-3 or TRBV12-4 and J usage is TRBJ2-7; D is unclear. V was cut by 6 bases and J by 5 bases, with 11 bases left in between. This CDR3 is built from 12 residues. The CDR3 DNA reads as TGTGCCAGCAGGGGTCCTTTTAACGAGCAGTACTTC. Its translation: CASRGPFNEQYF.

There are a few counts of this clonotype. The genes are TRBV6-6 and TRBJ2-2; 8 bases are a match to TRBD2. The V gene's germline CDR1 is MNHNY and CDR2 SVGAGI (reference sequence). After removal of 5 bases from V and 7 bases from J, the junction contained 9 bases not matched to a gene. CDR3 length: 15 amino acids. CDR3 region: CASSNTGTSYGELFF. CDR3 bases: TGTGCCAGCAGTAACACCGGGACTAGTTACGGGGAGCTGTTTTTT.

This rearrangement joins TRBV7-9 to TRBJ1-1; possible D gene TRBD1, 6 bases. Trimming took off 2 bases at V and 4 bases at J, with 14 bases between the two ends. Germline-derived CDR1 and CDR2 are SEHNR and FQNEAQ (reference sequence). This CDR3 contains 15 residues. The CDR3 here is CASSLTGPGATEAFF. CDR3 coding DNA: TGTGCCAGCAGCTTAACAGGTCCGGGGGCCACTGAAGCTTTCTTT.

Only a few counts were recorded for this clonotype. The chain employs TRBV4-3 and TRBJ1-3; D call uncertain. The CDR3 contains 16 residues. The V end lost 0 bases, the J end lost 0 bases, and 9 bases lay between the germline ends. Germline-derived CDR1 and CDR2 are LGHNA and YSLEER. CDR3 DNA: TGCGCCAGCAGCCAAGAGGGTGTACTCTCTGGAAACACCATATATTTT. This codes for CASSQEGVLSGNTIYF.

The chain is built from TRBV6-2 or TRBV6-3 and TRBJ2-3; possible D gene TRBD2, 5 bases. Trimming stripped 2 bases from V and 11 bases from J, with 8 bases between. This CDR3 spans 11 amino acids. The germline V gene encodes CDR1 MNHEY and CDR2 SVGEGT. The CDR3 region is CASSYQGGQYF. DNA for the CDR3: TGTGCCAGCAGTTACCAAGGAGGGCAGTATTTT.

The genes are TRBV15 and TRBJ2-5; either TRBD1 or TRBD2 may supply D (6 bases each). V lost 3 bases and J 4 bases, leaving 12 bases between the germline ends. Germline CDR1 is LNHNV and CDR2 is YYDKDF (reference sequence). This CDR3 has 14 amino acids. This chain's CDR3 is CATSSRRGSETQYF. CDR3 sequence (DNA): TGTGCCACCAGCAGCAGGAGGGGGTCAGAGACCCAGTACTTC.

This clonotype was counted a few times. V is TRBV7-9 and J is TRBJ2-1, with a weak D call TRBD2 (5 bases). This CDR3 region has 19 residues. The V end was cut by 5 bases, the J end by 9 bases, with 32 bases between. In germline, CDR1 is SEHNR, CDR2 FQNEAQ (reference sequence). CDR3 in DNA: TGTGCCAGCAGCCCTAGCTTGCCCCCCGGTTGGGGTGACGGCTCTGAGCAGTTCTTC. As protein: CASSPSLPPGWGDGSEQFF.

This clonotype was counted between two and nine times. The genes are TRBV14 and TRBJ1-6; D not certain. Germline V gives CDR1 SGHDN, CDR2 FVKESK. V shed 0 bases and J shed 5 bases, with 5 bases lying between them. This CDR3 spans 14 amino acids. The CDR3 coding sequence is TGTGCCAGCAGCCAAGATCAGGATAATTCACCCCTCCACTTT. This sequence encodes CASSQDQDNSPLHF.

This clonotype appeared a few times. CDR3 residues: CASSLNSATNEKLFF. CDR3 sequence (DNA): TGTGCCAGCAGTCTTAACTCGGCAACTAATGAAAAACTGTTTTTT. The chain is built from TRBV12-3 or TRBV12-4 and TRBJ1-4; D is uncertain. The V and J ends lost 5 bases and 0 bases respectively, with 10 bases between them. This CDR3 spans 15 amino acids.

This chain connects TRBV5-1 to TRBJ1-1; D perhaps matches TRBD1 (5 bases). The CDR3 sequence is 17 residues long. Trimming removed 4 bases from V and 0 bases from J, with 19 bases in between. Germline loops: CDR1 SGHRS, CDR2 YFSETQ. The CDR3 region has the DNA TGCGCCAGCAGCCCAGACAGATACCTTTTTGTGAACACTGAAGCTTTCTTT. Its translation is CASSPDRYLFVNTEAFF.

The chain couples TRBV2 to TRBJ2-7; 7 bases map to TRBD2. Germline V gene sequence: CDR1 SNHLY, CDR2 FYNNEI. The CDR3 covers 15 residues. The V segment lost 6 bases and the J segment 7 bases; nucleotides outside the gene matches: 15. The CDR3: CASRRMSGVNREQYV. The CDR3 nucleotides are TGTGCCAGCAGGCGAATGAGCGGGGTAAATAGGGAGCAGTACGTC.

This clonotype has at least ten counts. CDR3 sequence (DNA): TGTGCCAGCGGACTAGCGGGTGGGGATGAGCAGTTCTTC. This encodes CASGLAGGDEQFF. The J gene is TRBJ2-1, the V gene TRBV25-1, with 11 bases lining up with TRBD2. The germline V gene encodes CDR1 MGHDK and CDR2 SYGVNS. The CDR3 runs to 13 residues. V gave up 8 bases and J gave up 8 bases; unmatched junction bases: 5.

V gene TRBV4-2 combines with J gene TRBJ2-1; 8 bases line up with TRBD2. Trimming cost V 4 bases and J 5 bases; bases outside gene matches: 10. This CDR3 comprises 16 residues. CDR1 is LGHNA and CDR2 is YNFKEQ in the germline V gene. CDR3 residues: CASSPHAGGVNNEQFF. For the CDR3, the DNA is TGTGCCAGCAGCCCGCATGCGGGAGGAGTCAACAATGAGCAGTTCTTC.